This TCR beta chain originates from a study of blood T cell repertoires in COVID-19. Looking at the study overall: The cDNA or gDNA used as material had been derived from T cells, B-cell-depleted T cells, or PBMCs.

CDR3 length: 15 residues. The J segment lost 6 bases and the V segment lost 2 bases, leaving 7 bases of the junction unmatched. Germline values: CDR1 PRHDT, CDR2 FYEKMQ (reference sequence). This clone was picked up one time. In the source study's methods: Reference gene primer amplification gave estimated nucleated cell counts. The repertoire was sequenced with immunoSEQ multiplex PCR; TCRdb's copy has only in-frame clones and lacks some. The V and J calls and clone size are taken from that table; D and trimming were inferred from the DNA. The sample includes tens of thousands of clones, about 90% of them seen just once.

The TCR comes from a woman in her 50s with active or convalescent COVID-19. The genes are TRBV13 and TRBJ2-1; TRBD2 matches 7 bases. What was sequenced was peripheral blood. The CDR3 sequence is CASSLRVRTSNEQFF. The CDR3 DNA follows: TGTGCCAGCAGCTTAAGAGTTCGGACTAGCAATGAGCAGTTCTTC.